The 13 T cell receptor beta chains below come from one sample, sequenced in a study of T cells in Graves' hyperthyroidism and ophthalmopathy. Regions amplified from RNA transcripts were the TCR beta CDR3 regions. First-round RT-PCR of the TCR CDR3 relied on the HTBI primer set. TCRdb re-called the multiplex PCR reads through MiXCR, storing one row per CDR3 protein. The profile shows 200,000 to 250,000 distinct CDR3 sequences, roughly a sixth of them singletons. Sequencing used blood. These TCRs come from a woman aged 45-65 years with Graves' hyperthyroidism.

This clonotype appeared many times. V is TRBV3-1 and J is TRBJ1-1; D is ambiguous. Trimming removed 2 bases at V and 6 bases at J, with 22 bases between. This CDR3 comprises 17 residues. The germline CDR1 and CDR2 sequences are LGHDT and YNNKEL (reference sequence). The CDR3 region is CASSQRARQGPLSEAFF. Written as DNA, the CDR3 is TGTGCCAGCAGCCAAAGGGCCCGACAAGGTCCTCTCTCTGAAGCTTTCTTT.

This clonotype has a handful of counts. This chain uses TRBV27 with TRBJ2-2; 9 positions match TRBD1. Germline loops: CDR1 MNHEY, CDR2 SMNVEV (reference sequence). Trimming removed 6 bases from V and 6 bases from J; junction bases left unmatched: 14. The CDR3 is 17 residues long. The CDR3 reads CASSFRGQGLSSGELFF. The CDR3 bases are TGTGCCAGCAGCTTTAGAGGACAGGGGCTTAGCTCCGGGGAGCTGTTTTTT.

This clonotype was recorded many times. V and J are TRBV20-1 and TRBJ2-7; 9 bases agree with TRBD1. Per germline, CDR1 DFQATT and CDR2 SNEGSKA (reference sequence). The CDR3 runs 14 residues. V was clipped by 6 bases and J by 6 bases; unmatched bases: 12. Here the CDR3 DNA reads TGCAGTGCCCGGGCGGACAGGGGATTTATCGAGCAGTACTTC. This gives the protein CSARADRGFIEQYF.

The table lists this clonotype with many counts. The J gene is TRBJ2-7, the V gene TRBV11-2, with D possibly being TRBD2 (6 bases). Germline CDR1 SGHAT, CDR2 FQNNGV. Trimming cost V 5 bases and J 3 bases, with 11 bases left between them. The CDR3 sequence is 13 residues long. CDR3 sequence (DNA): TGTGCCAGCAGCCCCCGGACTAACTACGAGCAGTACTTC. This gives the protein CASSPRTNYEQYF.

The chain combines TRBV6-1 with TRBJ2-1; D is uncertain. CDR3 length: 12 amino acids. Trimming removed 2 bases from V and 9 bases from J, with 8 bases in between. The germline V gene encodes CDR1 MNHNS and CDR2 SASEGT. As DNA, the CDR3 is TGTGCCAGCAGTGAACGCTACGGTGAGCAGTTCTTC. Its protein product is CASSERYGEQFF.

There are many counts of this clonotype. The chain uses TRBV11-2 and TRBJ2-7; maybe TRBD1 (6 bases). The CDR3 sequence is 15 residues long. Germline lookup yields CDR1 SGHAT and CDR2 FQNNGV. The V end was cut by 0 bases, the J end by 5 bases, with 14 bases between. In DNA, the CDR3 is TGTGCCAGCAGCTTAGATTGGCAGGGGTCAGACGAGCAGTACTTC. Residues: CASSLDWQGSDEQYF.

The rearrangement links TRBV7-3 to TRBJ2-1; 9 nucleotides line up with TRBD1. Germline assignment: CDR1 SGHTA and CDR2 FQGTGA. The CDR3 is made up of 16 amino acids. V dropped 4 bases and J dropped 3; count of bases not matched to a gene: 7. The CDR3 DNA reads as TGTGCCAGCAGCTATTTGACAGGGGGGTTCTACAATGAGCAGTTCTTC. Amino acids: CASSYLTGGFYNEQFF.

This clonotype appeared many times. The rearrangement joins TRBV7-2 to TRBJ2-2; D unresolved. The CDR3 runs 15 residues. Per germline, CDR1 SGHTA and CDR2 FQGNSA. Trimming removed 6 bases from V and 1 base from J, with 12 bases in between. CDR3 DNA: TGTGCCAGCAGGCCCTTTGGACGGAACACCGGGGAGCTGTTTTTT. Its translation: CASRPFGRNTGELFF.

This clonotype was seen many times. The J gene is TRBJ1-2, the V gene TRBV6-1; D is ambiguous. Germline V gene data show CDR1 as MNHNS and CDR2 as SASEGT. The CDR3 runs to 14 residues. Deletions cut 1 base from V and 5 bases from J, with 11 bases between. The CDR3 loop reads CASSEEGWRYGYTF. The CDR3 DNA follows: TGTGCCAGCAGTGAAGAGGGCTGGCGGTATGGCTACACCTTC.

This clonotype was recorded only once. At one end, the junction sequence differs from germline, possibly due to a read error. Here the CDR3 reads CASSQGGKDYEQYF. As DNA, the CDR3 is TGCGCCAGCAGCCAGGGGGGTAAGGACTACGAGCAGTACTTC. The gene calls are TRBV7-2 and TRBJ2-7; tentative D call: TRBD1 (7 bases). The CDR3 sequence is 14 residues long. From germline, CDR1 is SGHTA and CDR2 FQGNSA.

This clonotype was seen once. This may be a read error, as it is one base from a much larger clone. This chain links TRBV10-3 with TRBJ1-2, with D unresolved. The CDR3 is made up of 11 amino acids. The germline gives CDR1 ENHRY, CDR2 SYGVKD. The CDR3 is CAITVGDGYAF. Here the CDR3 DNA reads TGTGCCATCACGGTCGGGGATGGCTACGCCTTC.

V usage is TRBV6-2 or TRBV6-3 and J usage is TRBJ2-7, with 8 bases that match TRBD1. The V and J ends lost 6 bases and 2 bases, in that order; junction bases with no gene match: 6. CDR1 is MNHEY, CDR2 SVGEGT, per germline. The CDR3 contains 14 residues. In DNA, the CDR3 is TGTGCCAGCAGACCCGGACAGGGAACCTACGAGCAGTACTTC. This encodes CASRPGQGTYEQYF.

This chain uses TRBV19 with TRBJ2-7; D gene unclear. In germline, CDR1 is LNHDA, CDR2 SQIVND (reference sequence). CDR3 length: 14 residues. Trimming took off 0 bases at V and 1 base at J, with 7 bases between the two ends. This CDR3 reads CASSIDPQSYEQYF. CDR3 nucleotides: TGTGCCAGTAGTATAGATCCCCAGTCCTACGAGCAGTACTTC.